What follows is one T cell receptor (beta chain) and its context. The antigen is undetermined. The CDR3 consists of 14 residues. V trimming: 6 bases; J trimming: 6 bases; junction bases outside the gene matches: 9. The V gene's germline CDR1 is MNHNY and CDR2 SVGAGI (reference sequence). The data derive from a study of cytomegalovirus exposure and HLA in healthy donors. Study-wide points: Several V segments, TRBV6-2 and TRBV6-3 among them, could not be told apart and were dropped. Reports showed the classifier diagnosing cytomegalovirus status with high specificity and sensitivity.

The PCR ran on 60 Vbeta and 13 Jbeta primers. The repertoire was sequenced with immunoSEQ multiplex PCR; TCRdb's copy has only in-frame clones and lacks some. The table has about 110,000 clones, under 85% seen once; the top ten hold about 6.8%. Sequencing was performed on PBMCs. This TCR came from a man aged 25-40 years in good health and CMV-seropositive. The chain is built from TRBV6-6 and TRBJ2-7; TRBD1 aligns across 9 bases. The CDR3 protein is CASRAGQGVGEQYF. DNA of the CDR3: TGTGCCAGCAGGGCGGGACAGGGAGTGGGCGAGCAGTACTTC.